This T cell receptor beta chain derives from a study of cytomegalovirus exposure and HLA in healthy donors. General study results and limits: TCR beta V- and J-gene trimming, according to a later analysis, was linked to a missense DCLRE1C variant.

The PCR contained 60 Vbeta and 13 Jbeta primers. Profiling relied on immunoSEQ multiplex PCR, and the TCRdb table lists in-frame clones only, not all of them. The table has some 200,000 clones, about 9% seen once; the top ten hold 1% to 1.5%. As to this clone: Its antigen is currently unknown.

Input material: PBMCs. The TCR sequence derives from a young woman in good health and CMV-seropositive.

DNA of the CDR3: TGTGCCAGCAGCGTCCTCACGTGGACAGATTTTAATGAGCAGTTCTTC. Amino acids: CASSVLTWTDFNEQFF. This sequence joins TRBV9 and TRBJ2-1; tentative D call: TRBD1 (6 bases). Germline lookup yields CDR1 SGDLS and CDR2 YYNGEE. The CDR3 consists of 16 residues. V lost 2 bases to trimming and J lost 7 bases, with 19 bases between them.